The clone carrying this T cell receptor (beta chain) turned up a few times. Antigen unknown. As for treatment: approximately nine-day PBMC culture with coronavirus spike peptide pools or control peptides (ViraFEST assay). During the years 2011-2018, before the COVID-19 pandemic, the unexposed donor's CD4+ T cells were collected. Researchers used the Oncomine TCR Beta short-read assay to sequence DNA from cultured CD4+ T cells. A single record per CDR3 protein comes from TCRdb applying MiXCR to the PCR reads. Of 7,000 to 8,500 distinct CDR3 sequences listed, under 40% are singletons. This specimen comes from a study of vaccination and CD4 T cells after COVID-19. The study, taken as a whole, reports: For SARS-CoV-2-reactive clonotypes, the median went from about 22 to 38, a nonsignificant increase.

Sequenced input: CD4+ T cells from blood, cultured in vitro. This sequence originates from a human donor in good health.

CDR3: CASSFPGPNTEAFF. The DNA for the CDR3 is TGTGCCAGCAGTTTTCCCGGCCCTAACACTGAAGCTTTCTTT. The V gene is TRBV6-5, the J gene TRBJ1-1, with D unresolved. CDR3 size: 14 residues. Per germline, CDR1 MNHEY and CDR2 SVGAGI. The germline V and J ends were trimmed by 4 bases and 2 bases, with 11 bases remaining between them.